Here is one T cell receptor (beta chain) with its context. Some clones are missing from TCRdb's copy, which holds only in-frame ones; the method was immunoSEQ multiplex PCR. The data contain about 64,000 clones, approximately 90% of them seen just once; the ten biggest clones take up 1.3%. The source of the sample is a study of T cell changes during pregnancy in multiple sclerosis. Germline-derived CDR1 and CDR2 are KGHSH and LQKENI. The V end was cut by 6 bases, the J end by 6 bases, with 18 bases between. CDR3 length equals 15 residues. The receptor's source is a female donor with multiple sclerosis, enrolled in a pregnancy study. The V call is TRBV18, the J call TRBJ1-5; possible D gene TRBD1, 6 bases. This specimen was peripheral blood, taken in the second trimester of pregnancy. CDR3 protein: CASSRASGGGQPQHF. The CDR3 DNA reads as TGTGCCAGCTCCCGGGCTTCTGGGGGCGGTCAGCCCCAGCATTTT.